A single sample is the source of the 32 T cell receptor delta chains below, sequenced in a study of Vδ1+ human thymocytes. General observations from the study: In the thymus, TRG and TRD repertoires looked highly polyclonal with Gaussian CDR3 lengths.

Antigen specificity for these receptors is unknown. Extracted RNA was reverse transcribed into cDNA. The CDR3 regions were amplified by multiplex PCR from V-gene primers to a constant-region primer. TCRdb repeated clone calling on the multiplex PCR reads with CATT. This sample yields fewer than 90,000 delta-chain clones, of which more than 30% are seen a single time; roughly 0.25% belongs to the top ten. Sequencing input: Vdelta1+ gamma-delta thymocytes from the thymus. Noted subset: FACS-sorted CD3+ TCRalphabeta- TCRVdelta1+ TCRVdelta2- thymocytes. The receptors were gathered from a boy in the first two years of life who had congenital heart surgery.

This clone turned up a few times. The chain couples TRDV1 to TRDJ1, with 13 bases lining up with TRDD3. V dropped 3 bases and J dropped 0; count of bases not matched to a gene: 16. Germline values: CDR1 TSWWSYY, CDR2 QGS. The CDR3 loop spans 21 amino acids. This CDR3 is CALGDLGPHWGIRRYTDKLIF. The CDR3 DNA reads TGTGCTCTTGGGGACCTGGGCCCACACTGGGGGATACGCCGGTACACCGATAAACTCATCTTT.

The rearrangement joins TRDV1 to TRDJ1, with 13 bases aligning to TRDD3. CDR3 size: 23 residues. The germline V gene encodes CDR1 TSWWSYY and CDR2 QGS. The V gene end was trimmed by 0 bases and the J gene end by 2 bases; junction bases not matched to a gene: 21. CDR3 nucleotide sequence: TGTGCTCTTGGGGAACTAGATGCCCCCTACTTCCTGACTGGGGGATACGGGACCGATAAACTCATCTTT. Translation: CALGELDAPYFLTGGYGTDKLIF.

A few counts support this clone. The chain couples TRDV1 to TRDJ1, with 8 bases aligning to TRDD3. Trimming took 4 bases from V and 0 from J; bases not matched to a gene: 28. Germline assignment: CDR1 TSWWSYY and CDR2 QGS. This CDR3 contains 23 residues. CDR3 sequence reads: CALGGGRSYSGGPRRPYTDKLIF. The CDR3 DNA reads TGTGCTCTTGGGGGAGGACGTTCCTATTCTGGGGGACCCCGTCGCCCTTACACCGATAAACTCATCTTT.

This clone was found a few times. The V call is TRDV1, the J call TRDJ1; TRDD3 matches 9 bases. CDR1 is TSWWSYY, CDR2 QGS, per germline. This CDR3 has 24 residues. The ends lost 1 base at V and 0 bases at J; junction bases unmatched: 27. The CDR3 DNA is TGTGCTCTTGGGGAACGAGTTTCGAGGATGGGGGATAGAAAAGGGATTGCGTACACCGATAAACTCATCTTT. Translating gives CALGERVSRMGDRKGIAYTDKLIF.

As regards this clone: The sample has other DNA sequences that encode this CDR3 too. The chain uses TRDV1 and TRDJ1; TRDD3 aligns across 12 bases. The germline CDR1 and CDR2 sequences are TSWWSYY and QGS. Trimming took 0 bases from V and 0 from J; bases not matched to a gene: 17. This CDR3 has 22 amino acids. This CDR3 reads CALGELLQFAGGYARHTDKLIF. CDR3 in DNA: TGTGCTCTTGGGGAACTATTACAGTTTGCTGGGGGATACGCACGCCACACCGATAAACTCATCTTT.

The chain recombines TRDV1 with TRDJ1; 8 positions agree with TRDD3. CDR3 length: 21 amino acids. Germline values: CDR1 TSWWSYY, CDR2 QGS. V shed 3 bases, J shed 0 bases, and the junction held 21 bases outside the gene matches. CDR3 residues: CALGDPRPSPLGDQYTDKLIF. The CDR3 nucleotides read TGTGCTCTTGGGGATCCTCGACCTTCCCCCCTGGGGGACCAGTACACCGATAAACTCATCTTT.

This chain joins TRDV1 and TRDJ1; TRDD3 aligns across 10 bases. This CDR3 is 25 amino acids long. Trimming took 4 bases from V and 3 from J; bases not matched to a gene: 35. The germline V gene has CDR1 TSWWSYY and CDR2 QGS. This CDR3 reads CALGVIDANPRLFNAWGIVPDKLIF. In DNA form, the CDR3 reads TGTGCTCTTGGGGTGATCGACGCCAATCCTCGTCTCTTCAACGCCTGGGGGATAGTACCCGATAAACTCATCTTT.

This clone was observed a few times. The chain links TRDV1 to TRDJ1; no reliable D call. Germline-derived CDR1 and CDR2 are TSWWSYY and QGS. Trimming pared 5 bases from V and 3 bases from J, leaving 10 bases between. The CDR3 spans 13 residues. CDR3 protein: CALGFEGSDKLIF. The CDR3 bases are TGTGCTCTTGGGTTTGAAGGGTCCGATAAACTCATCTTT.

This clone was seen a handful of times. The chain links TRDV1 to TRDJ1; D is undetermined. V lost 0 bases and J 0 bases, leaving 17 bases between the germline ends. In germline, CDR1 is TSWWSYY, CDR2 QGS. This CDR3 has 18 amino acids. The DNA of the CDR3 is TGTGCTCTTGGGGAACTTTCGGTTTTAAGGGTGTACACCGATAAACTCATCTTT. This encodes CALGELSVLRVYTDKLIF.

The rearrangement joins TRDV1 to TRDJ1, with 13 bases lining up with TRDD3. Trimming took 1 base from V and 1 from J; bases not matched to a gene: 30. Germline CDR1 reads TSWWSYY; CDR2 reads QGS. The CDR3 contains 26 residues. Written as DNA, the CDR3 is TGTGCTCTTGGGGAACCGGGGCGTCTCCCCGTACTGGGGGATACGCGTATTCAACCGGGCACCGATAAACTCATCTTT. This gives the protein CALGEPGRLPVLGDTRIQPGTDKLIF.

This chain links TRDV1 with TRDJ1, with no clear D. Looked up from germline, CDR1 is TSWWSYY and CDR2 is QGS. Trimming pared 2 bases from V and 3 bases from J, leaving 25 bases between. The CDR3 is made up of 19 amino acids. Here the CDR3 reads CALGELAPPARPPPDKLIF. The CDR3 nucleotides are TGTGCTCTTGGGGAATTGGCCCCCCCTGCCCGTCCTCCCCCCGATAAACTCATCTTT.

The V call is TRDV1, the J call TRDJ1; the match to TRDD3 covers 7 bases. CDR1 is TSWWSYY and CDR2 is QGS in the germline V gene. CDR3 size: 20 residues. Trimming removed 2 bases from V and 0 bases from J; junction bases left unmatched: 18. DNA for the CDR3: TGTGCTCTTGGGGAAGGGACGCCCGTACTGGGGAACCGATACACCGATAAACTCATCTTT. Residues: CALGEGTPVLGNRYTDKLIF.

The chain recombines TRDV1 with TRDJ1; 7 nucleotides match TRDD3. J gave up 0 bases and V 1 base, and 23 bases lay outside the gene matches. The CDR3 has 22 amino acids. Germline CDR1 reads TSWWSYY; CDR2 reads QGS. The CDR3 DNA is TGTGCTCTTGGGGAACGCTGCCTAACCCGGCTACTGGGGACCCAAAACACCGATAAACTCATCTTT. Protein product: CALGERCLTRLLGTQNTDKLIF.

This rearrangement joins TRDV1 to TRDJ1, with 7 nucleotides matching TRDD3. V gave up 0 bases and J gave up 0 bases; unmatched junction bases: 25. The length of the CDR3 is 23 residues. Germline V lookup: CDR1 TSWWSYY, CDR2 QGS. The CDR3 protein is CALGELRCEGMCGGGPNTDKLIF. The CDR3 DNA is TGTGCTCTTGGGGAACTACGATGTGAAGGGATGTGTGGTGGGGGACCCAACACCGATAAACTCATCTTT.

The V and J genes are TRDV1 and TRDJ1, with D uncertain. V lost 4 bases to trimming and J lost 1 base, with 4 bases between them. The CDR3 extends over 12 amino acids. The germline V gene encodes CDR1 TSWWSYY and CDR2 QGS. The CDR3 bases are TGTGCTCTTGGGGGGCGCACCGATAAACTCATCTTT. Translated, it gives CALGGRTDKLIF.

This chain connects TRDV1 to TRDJ1; possibly TRDD2 for D (5 bases). Germline CDR1 is TSWWSYY and CDR2 is QGS. Between the trimmed V and J ends, which lost 2 bases and 0 bases, there was a span of 16 bases. The CDR3 runs 17 residues. The CDR3 reads CALGENMASHDTDKLIF. Written as DNA, the CDR3 is TGTGCTCTTGGGGAAAATATGGCTTCCCATGACACCGATAAACTCATCTTT.

This chain connects TRDV1 to TRDJ1; 7 bases match TRDD3. Germline CDR1 reads TSWWSYY; CDR2 reads QGS. J lost 6 bases, V lost 2 bases, and 27 bases had no gene match. The CDR3 has 21 amino acids. CDR3 coding DNA: TGTGCTCTTGGGGAATCGGGACCTACCACGGGACGGGGGGATCGCAGCCATAAACTCATCTTT. It translates to CALGESGPTTGRGDRSHKLIF.

This clone showed up just a few times. The chain joins TRDV1 to TRDJ1; 11 bases map to TRDD3. From germline, CDR1 is TSWWSYY and CDR2 QGS. This CDR3 has 23 residues. J lost 2 bases, V lost 2 bases, and 25 bases had no gene match. The CDR3 spells CALGEGASIPTFWGILGTDKLIF. The CDR3 DNA reads as TGTGCTCTTGGGGAAGGAGCCTCGATCCCTACGTTCTGGGGGATACTAGGGACCGATAAACTCATCTTT.

The chain joins TRDV1 to TRDJ1, with 8 bases fitting TRDD3. The germline V gene has CDR1 TSWWSYY and CDR2 QGS. This CDR3 spans 18 amino acids. Trimming cost V 6 bases and J 0 bases; bases outside gene matches: 15. The CDR3 DNA is TGTGCTCTTGGACTACGGCCTTGGGGGATGGGGTACACCGATAAACTCATCTTT. The encoded protein is CALGLRPWGMGYTDKLIF.

The chain is built from TRDV1 and TRDJ1, with D perhaps matching TRDD3 (6 bases). Germline CDR1 TSWWSYY, CDR2 QGS. The CDR3 sequence is 22 residues long. The ends were cut back, 0 bases at V and 1 base at J, with 30 bases in the middle. CDR3 DNA: TGTGCTCTTGGGGAACTCGAACGGCCTCGCTACGGGTGGGGGCTCTGCACCGATAAACTCATCTTT. It translates to CALGELERPRYGWGLCTDKLIF.

This clone was found a few times. The chain has TRDV1 and TRDJ1; D not certain. CDR1 and CDR2 from the germline V gene are TSWWSYY and QGS. CDR3 length: 15 amino acids. Trimming took off 4 bases at V and 10 bases at J, with 22 bases between the two ends. The CDR3 DNA sequence: TGTGCTCTTGGGGCATCCCGTCGAGGGACCCTTAGACTCATCTTT. Its protein is CALGASRRGTLRLIF.

The rearrangement joins TRDV1 to TRDJ1; 8 bases map to TRDD2. The V segment lost 4 bases and the J segment 6 bases; nucleotides outside the gene matches: 34. Germline CDR1 reads TSWWSYY; CDR2 reads QGS. The CDR3 contains 23 residues. The CDR3 bases are TGTGCTCTTGGGGCCCGAAGCGTGTCCTTCCTAAGGTTGCACGGTCAAGGCGAGAATAAACTCATCTTT. Encoded protein: CALGARSVSFLRLHGQGENKLIF.

This clone was seen a handful of times. The J gene is TRDJ1, the V gene TRDV1; possible D gene TRDD2, 6 bases. Germline V gene lookup returns CDR1 TSWWSYY and CDR2 QGS. Trimming took 2 bases from V and 0 from J, leaving 28 bases between them. The CDR3 has 21 amino acids. This chain's CDR3 is CALGESISYRGWHQYTDKLIF. The DNA for the CDR3 is TGTGCTCTTGGGGAATCTATCTCCTACCGGGGGTGGCACCAGTACACCGATAAACTCATCTTT.

The chain recombines TRDV1 with TRDJ1; D may be TRDD3 (6 bases). This CDR3 spans 16 amino acids. The V gene's germline CDR1 is TSWWSYY and CDR2 QGS. The ends were cut back, 3 bases at V and 10 bases at J, with 24 bases in the middle. The CDR3 DNA is TGTGCTCTTGGGGAGGAGGGCGCTCGGCGGGGGAAAAGACTCATCTTT. It encodes CALGEEGARRGKRLIF.

The chain uses TRDV1 and TRDJ1; the match to TRDD3 covers 7 bases. Germline V gene sequence: CDR1 TSWWSYY, CDR2 QGS. Trimming at V came to 0 bases and at J to 0 bases, leaving 22 bases not matched to a gene. The CDR3 spans 22 residues. The CDR3 DNA reads as TGTGCTCTTGGGGAACTTCATGCCTCCTTGATTCTGGGGGTTCACCACACCGATAAACTCATCTTT. The encoded protein is CALGELHASLILGVHHTDKLIF.

The chain joins TRDV1 to TRDJ1; 11 bases match TRDD3. Losses at the gene ends were 1 base for V and 2 bases for J; bases not matched to a gene: 15. Per germline, CDR1 TSWWSYY and CDR2 QGS. This CDR3 has 20 residues. The CDR3 DNA is TGTGCTCTTGGGGAACCGGGTAAAGTACTGGGGGATAGTGTGACCGATAAACTCATCTTT. Translated, it gives CALGEPGKVLGDSVTDKLIF.

This clone occurred once. The chain employs TRDV1 and TRDJ1, with 11 bases matching TRDD3. V gave up 3 bases and J gave up 2 bases; unmatched junction bases: 26. The germline gives CDR1 TSWWSYY, CDR2 QGS. The CDR3 spans 23 residues. Here the CDR3 DNA reads TGTGCTCTTGGGGAGGCCTTCCTACGTTTCGCTGGGGGATACCTCCCATCGACCGATAAACTCATCTTT. This encodes CALGEAFLRFAGGYLPSTDKLIF.

In its sample, this clone was seen a few times. The V and J genes are TRDV1 and TRDJ1; 12 nucleotides line up with TRDD3. CDR1 is TSWWSYY and CDR2 is QGS in the germline V gene. Unmatched junction bases numbered 16, after V lost 1 base and J lost 7 bases. The length of the CDR3 is 19 residues. The DNA of the CDR3 is TGTGCTCTTGGGGAACCCCCCCTCAGTACTGGGGGATACAACCCTAAACTCATCTTT. The encoded protein is CALGEPPLSTGGYNPKLIF.

V usage is TRDV1 and J usage is TRDJ1; TRDD3 matches at 10 bases. Germline V gene sequence: CDR1 TSWWSYY, CDR2 QGS. The CDR3 extends over 24 amino acids. Trimming at V came to 3 bases and at J to 3 bases, leaving 31 bases not matched to a gene. CDR3 residues: CALGDGGPAGLHWGIPASPDKLIF. As DNA, the CDR3 is TGTGCTCTTGGGGACGGGGGGCCTGCGGGACTTCACTGGGGGATCCCTGCGTCCCCCGATAAACTCATCTTT.

This clone showed up just a few times. The V call is TRDV1, the J call TRDJ1, with TRDD3 matching over 7 bases. The V gene end was trimmed by 0 bases and the J gene end by 4 bases; junction bases not matched to a gene: 2. CDR3 length: 14 residues. Germline V CDR1 and CDR2: TSWWSYY, QGS. The CDR3 loop is CALGELRGYDKLIF. The DNA for the CDR3 is TGTGCTCTTGGGGAACTACGGGGATACGATAAACTCATCTTT.

The chain carries TRDV2 and TRDJ1; no definite D call. V shed 0 bases and J shed 1 base, with 20 bases lying between them. Germline CDR1 and CDR2: GEAIGNYY and EKD. This CDR3 has 18 amino acids. Here the CDR3 DNA reads TGTGCCTGTGACACCGGGTTCCGAAGTGTACTGACCACCGATAAACTCATCTTT. It codes for CACDTGFRSVLTTDKLIF.

The J gene is TRDJ1, the V gene TRDV1, with 8 positions matching TRDD3. The J segment lost 8 bases and the V segment lost 1 base, leaving 12 bases of the junction unmatched. This CDR3 contains 16 residues. Germline V CDR1 and CDR2: TSWWSYY, QGS. This CDR3 reads CALGEPLTGGPTKLIF. CDR3 DNA sequence: TGTGCTCTTGGGGAACCTCTAACTGGGGGTCCGACCAAACTCATCTTT.